The present T cell receptor (beta chain) was sequenced within a study of blood T cell repertoires in COVID-19. For the study at large: There were acute and convalescent COVID-19 samples, and they came from the United States, Italy and Spain.

Original handling: Cell counts per sample came from amplifying reference gene primers. Some clones are missing from TCRdb's copy, which holds only in-frame ones; the method was immunoSEQ multiplex PCR. The V and J calls and clone size are taken from that table; D and trimming were inferred from the DNA. This table holds 200,000 or so clones, 60% to 85% found once. The J segment lost 9 bases and the V segment lost 5 bases, leaving 7 bases of the junction unmatched. This CDR3 has 13 residues. The chain joins TRBV12-3 or TRBV12-4 to TRBJ1-5, with 7 bases that match TRBD1. What was sequenced was peripheral blood. The clonotype originates from a man aged 55 to 70 with active or convalescent COVID-19. DNA for the CDR3: TGTGCCAGCAGTCAGGACAGGCCCCCGCCCCAGCATTTT. Residues: CASSQDRPPPQHF.